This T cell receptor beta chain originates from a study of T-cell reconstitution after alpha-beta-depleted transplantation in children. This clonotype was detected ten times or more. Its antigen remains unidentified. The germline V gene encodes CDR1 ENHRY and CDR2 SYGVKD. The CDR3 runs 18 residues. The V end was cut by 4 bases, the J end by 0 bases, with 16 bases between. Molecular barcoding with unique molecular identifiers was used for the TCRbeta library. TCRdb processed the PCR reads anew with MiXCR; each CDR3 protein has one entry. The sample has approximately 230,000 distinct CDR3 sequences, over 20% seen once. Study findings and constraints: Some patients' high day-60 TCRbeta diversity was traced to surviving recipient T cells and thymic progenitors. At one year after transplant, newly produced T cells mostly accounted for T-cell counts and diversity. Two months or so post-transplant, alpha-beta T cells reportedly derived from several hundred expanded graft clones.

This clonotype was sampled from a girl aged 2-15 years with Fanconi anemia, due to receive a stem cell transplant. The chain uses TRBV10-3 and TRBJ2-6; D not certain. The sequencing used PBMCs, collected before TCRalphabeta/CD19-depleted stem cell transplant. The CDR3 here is CAISGSEVPSSGANVLTF. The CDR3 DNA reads TGTGCCATCAGTGGGTCAGAAGTCCCGAGCTCTGGGGCCAACGTCCTGACTTTC.